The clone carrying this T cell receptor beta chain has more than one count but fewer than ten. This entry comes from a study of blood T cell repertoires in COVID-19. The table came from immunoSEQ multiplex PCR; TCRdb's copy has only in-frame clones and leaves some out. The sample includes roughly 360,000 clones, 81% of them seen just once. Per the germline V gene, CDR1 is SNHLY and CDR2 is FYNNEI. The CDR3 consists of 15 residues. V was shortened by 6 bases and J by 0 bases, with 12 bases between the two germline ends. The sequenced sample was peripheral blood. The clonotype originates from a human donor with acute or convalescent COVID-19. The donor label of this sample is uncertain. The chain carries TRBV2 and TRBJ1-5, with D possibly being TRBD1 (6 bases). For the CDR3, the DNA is TGTGCCAGCAGAACAGGGACCTATAGCAATCAGCCCCAGCATTTT. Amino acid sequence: CASRTGTYSNQPQHF.